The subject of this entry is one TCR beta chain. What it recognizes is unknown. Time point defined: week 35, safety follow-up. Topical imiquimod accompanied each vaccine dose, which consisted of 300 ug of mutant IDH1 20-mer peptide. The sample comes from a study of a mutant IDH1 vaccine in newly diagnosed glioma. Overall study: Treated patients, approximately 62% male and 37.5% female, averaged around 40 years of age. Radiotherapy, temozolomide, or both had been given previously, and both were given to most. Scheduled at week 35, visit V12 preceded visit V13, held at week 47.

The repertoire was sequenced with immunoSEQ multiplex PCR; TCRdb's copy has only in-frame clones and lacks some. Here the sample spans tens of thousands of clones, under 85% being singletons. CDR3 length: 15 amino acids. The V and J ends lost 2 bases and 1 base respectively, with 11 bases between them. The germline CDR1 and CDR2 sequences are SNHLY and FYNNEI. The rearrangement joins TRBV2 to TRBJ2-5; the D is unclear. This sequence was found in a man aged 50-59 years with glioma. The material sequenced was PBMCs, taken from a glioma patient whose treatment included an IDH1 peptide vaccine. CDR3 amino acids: CASSESNNFQETQYF. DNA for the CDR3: TGTGCCAGCAGTGAAAGCAACAACTTCCAAGAGACCCAGTACTTC.